The sequence of this TCR beta chain was determined in a study of graft-versus-host responses after intestinal transplantation. Study information: Each patient got anti-thymocyte globulin induction, then tacrolimus and steroids for about 3 years.

Responders that carried the CFSE label, 200,000 of them, were plated with 200,000 irradiated, violet-dye-labeled stimulator cells. Sorted cells were CFSE-low CD3+CD4+ or CD3+CD8+ proliferating responders. Clones were read by immunoSEQ multiplex PCR, and TCRdb kept only the in-frame ones, dropping some. The data contain approximately 9,000 clones, roughly 30% of them singletons. The CDR3 has 13 residues. V lost 4 bases to trimming and J lost 12 bases; unmatched junction nucleotides: 1. Looked up from germline, CDR1 is SGHNT and CDR2 is YENEEA. This chain links TRBV11-3 with TRBJ2-1, with 15 bases matching TRBD2. The receptor was isolated from a human patient who received an intestinal transplant. This specimen consisted of alloreactive CD4+ T cells from a mixed lymphocyte reaction culture, obtained before intestinal transplant. Subset: CFSE-low proliferating T cells sorted from roughly six-day pre-transplant mixed lymphocyte reaction (GvH or HvG direction). The CDR3 bases are TGTGCCAGCAGCTCGGGACTAGCGGGAGGGCAGTTCTTC. Translation gives CASSSGLAGGQFF.